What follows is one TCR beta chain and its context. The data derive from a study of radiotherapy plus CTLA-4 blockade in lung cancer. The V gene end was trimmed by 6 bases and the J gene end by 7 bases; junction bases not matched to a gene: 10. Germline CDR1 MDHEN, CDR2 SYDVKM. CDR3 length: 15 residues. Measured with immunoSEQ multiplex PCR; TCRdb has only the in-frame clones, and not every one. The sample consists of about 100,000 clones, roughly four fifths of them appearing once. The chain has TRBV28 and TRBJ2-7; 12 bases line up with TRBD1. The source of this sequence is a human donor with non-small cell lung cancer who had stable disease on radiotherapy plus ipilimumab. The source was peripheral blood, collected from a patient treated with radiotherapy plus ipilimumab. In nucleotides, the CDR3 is TGTGCCAGCAGGGACCAGGGGACAGGGGGCTGGGAGCAGTACTTC. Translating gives CASRDQGTGGWEQYF.